This TCR beta chain was recorded in a study of cytomegalovirus exposure and HLA in healthy donors. Per germline, CDR1 SGHRS and CDR2 YFSETQ. With V trimmed by 4 bases and J by 7 bases, 8 bases remained unmatched. The CDR3 covers 13 residues. PCR employed 60 Vbeta and 13 Jbeta primers. Original processing notes: Later analysis identified approximately 88 million unique TCR beta chains, about 11 million shared. The data were produced by immunoSEQ multiplex PCR, yet TCRdb's version contains in-frame clones alone and is incomplete. The DNA was the basis for D and trimming; V, J and clone size are from that table. The table records roughly 180,000 clones, roughly 80% of them present only once.

The sequence was obtained from a male donor in good health and CMV-seronegative. This rearrangement joins TRBV5-1 to TRBJ2-7, with 7 bases aligning to TRBD1. The specimen was PBMCs. The CDR3 region is CASSAQGLNEQYF. The CDR3 DNA follows: TGCGCCAGCAGCGCACAGGGGTTAAATGAGCAGTACTTC.